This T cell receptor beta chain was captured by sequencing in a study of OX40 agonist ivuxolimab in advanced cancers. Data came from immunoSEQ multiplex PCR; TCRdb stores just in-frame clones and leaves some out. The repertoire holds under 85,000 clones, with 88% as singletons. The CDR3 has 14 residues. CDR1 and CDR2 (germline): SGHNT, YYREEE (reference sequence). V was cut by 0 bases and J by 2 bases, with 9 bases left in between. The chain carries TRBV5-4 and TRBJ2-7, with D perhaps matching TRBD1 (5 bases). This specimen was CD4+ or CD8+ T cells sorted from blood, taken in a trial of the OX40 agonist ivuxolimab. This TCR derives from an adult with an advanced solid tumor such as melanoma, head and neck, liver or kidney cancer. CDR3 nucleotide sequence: TGTGCCAGCAGCTTGGTTAGGGGCGCCTACGAGCAGTACTTC. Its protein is CASSLVRGAYEQYF. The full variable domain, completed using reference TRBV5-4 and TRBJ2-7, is ETGVTQSPTHLIKTRGQQVTLRCSSQSGHNTVSWYQQALGQGPQFIFQYYREEENGRGNFPPRFSGLQFPNYSSELNVNALELDDSALYLCASSLVRGAYEQYFGPGTRLTVT.